This TCR beta chain was sequenced in a study of tumor-infiltrating lymphocytes in primary liver carcinoma. The CDR3 totals 14 residues. Germline V CDR1 and CDR2: LNHDA, SQIVND (reference sequence). In this sample, this clonotype turned up once. Germline is not matched at one junction end, which may reflect a read error. The input was 400 to 500 ng total RNA; TCR beta cDNA was made from it with a constant-region primer. Nested multiplex PCR, run for three rounds with slightly modified ARM-PCR, yielded TCR beta libraries. With TRBV1-TRBV30 forward primers and a C-beta reverse primer, the first two PCR rounds were run for around 10 cycles each. MiXCR, run by TCRdb on the multiplex PCR reads, gives a single entry per CDR3 protein. The data show around 330,000 distinct CDR3 sequences, with over 55% seen just once and roughly 9% held by the top ten. Both blood RNA, taken from unsorted whole blood, and germline DNA were extracted.

The TCR comes from a middle-aged man with primary liver carcinoma and hepatitis B virus infection. What was sequenced was peripheral blood. This chain connects TRBV19 to TRBJ2-2, with TRBD1 matching 7 bases. The CDR3 DNA reads as TGTGTCAGTAGTTCCACAGGGGCCACCGGGGAGCTGTTTTTT. It yields the protein CVSSSTGATGELFF.